This TCR beta chain stems from a study of cytomegalovirus exposure and HLA in healthy donors. Germline V gene data show CDR1 as SGHVS and CDR2 as FQNEAQ. Losses at the gene ends were 2 bases for V and 2 bases for J; bases not matched to a gene: 3. This CDR3 spans 14 amino acids. About this clone itself: Its antigen is not known. Other DNA sequences in this specimen translate into the identical CDR3.

Vbeta (60) and Jbeta (13) primers were used in the PCR. Clones were read by immunoSEQ multiplex PCR, and TCRdb kept only the in-frame ones, dropping some. The sample records about 120,000 clones, 79% being singletons. Points from the study as a whole: Cytomegalovirus status was reportedly diagnosed by the classifier with high sensitivity and specificity. In vitro checks showed that a few CMV-associated chains really do target CMV antigens. What a later analysis showed was that several of the most significant clusters appeared linked to common viral pathogens.

This rearrangement joins TRBV7-8 to TRBJ2-7; 7 bases line up with TRBD1. The receptor's source is a young man in good health and CMV-seropositive. Specimen: PBMCs. CDR3 bases: TGTGCCAGCAGCTTAAGACAGGGCCCCTACGAGCAGTACTTC. It is translated as CASSLRQGPYEQYF.